This T cell receptor (beta chain) is from a study of cytomegalovirus exposure and HLA in healthy donors. Study-wide findings and caveats: An observed cluster of highly shared sequence variants was recorded as a likely sequencing artifact. 150 or so TCR beta chains were listed as cytomegalovirus-associated. Later analysis suggested most CMV-associated TCR beta chains were HLA-restricted.

Looked up from germline, CDR1 is LNHDA and CDR2 is SQIVND (reference sequence). This CDR3 has 14 amino acids. V lost 5 bases and J 0 bases, leaving 8 bases between the germline ends. Worth noting for this clone: The target antigen is unknown.

The PCR used 60 Vbeta and 13 Jbeta primers. TCRdb's copy holds only in-frame clones and misses some; the assay was immunoSEQ multiplex PCR. This table holds 150,000 to 200,000 clones, roughly 80% found once. This chain joins TRBV19 and TRBJ2-1, with D possibly TRBD2 on 6 matching bases. The receptor comes from a man aged 18 to 30 in good health and CMV-seropositive. Specimen: PBMCs. Written as DNA, the CDR3 is TGTGCCAGTAGTTGGGGACTCTCCTACAATGAGCAGTTCTTC. Protein sequence: CASSWGLSYNEQFF.